This note documents a single T cell receptor (beta chain) sequence. Antigen unknown. Only in-frame clones appear in the TCRdb table, and some are missing; sequencing was by immunoSEQ multiplex PCR. The sample contains over 65,000 clones, 85% to 90% of which appear only once. The CDR3 sequence is 14 residues long. V gave up 3 bases and J gave up 5 bases, with 13 bases separating them. Germline V gives CDR1 KGHSH, CDR2 LQKENI. The record originates from a study of OX40 agonist ivuxolimab in advanced cancers. General observations from the study: Expanded clones were, on average, more numerous among CD8+ T cells than CD4+.

The specimen comprised CD4+ or CD8+ T cells sorted from blood, sampled in a trial of the OX40 agonist ivuxolimab. This chain connects TRBV18 to TRBJ2-5; a possible D gene is TRBD1 (6 bases). This sequence was found in an adult with an advanced solid tumor such as melanoma, head and neck, liver or kidney cancer. CDR3 DNA sequence: TGTGCCAGCTCACCTACAGGGTTTGGCGAGACCCAGTACTTC. Encoded protein: CASSPTGFGETQYF. Full variable domain (rest looked up from reference TRBV18 and TRBJ2-5): NAGVMQNPRHLVRRRGQEARLRCSPMKGHSHVYWYRQLPEEGLKFMVYLQKENIIDESGMPKERFSAEFPKEGPSILRIQQVVRGDSAAYFCASSPTGFGETQYFGPGTRLLVL.